This passage covers 18 T cell receptor beta chains from one sample sequenced in a study of Graves' ophthalmopathy and Graves' hyperthyroidism. Amplified material comprised TCR beta CDR3 regions derived from RNA transcripts. The first-round RT-PCR employed HTBI primers together with the Qiagen OneStep RT-PCR kit. A multiplex PCR was then performed as the second round. TCRdb reprocessed the multiplex PCR reads with MiXCR, giving one entry per CDR3 protein. This table has around 1.1 million distinct CDR3 sequences, 35% to 40% appearing once. The source material was peripheral blood or thyroid tissue (not recorded which). The receptors come from an adult man with Graves' hyperthyroidism.

This clonotype was picked up many times. This chain uses TRBV13 with TRBJ1-4, with D perhaps TRBD1 (5 bases). This CDR3 is built from 15 residues. Per the germline V gene, CDR1 is PRHDT and CDR2 is FYEKMQ (reference sequence). V was shortened by 5 bases and J by 3 bases, with 13 bases between the two germline ends. The CDR3 coding sequence is TGTGCCAGCAGCCCCAGGGACTTTGCTAATGAAAAACTGTTTTTT. It specifies CASSPRDFANEKLFF.

The CDR3 loop reads CASSGQGGLGNQPQHGYTF. The CDR3 DNA sequence: TGTGCCAGCAGCGGTCAGGGTGGGCTCGGCAATCAGCCCCAGCATGGCTACACCTTC. This rearrangement joins TRBV7-9 to TRBJ1-2; D may be TRBD1 (5 bases). V lost 5 bases, J lost 6 bases, and 31 bases lay in between. The CDR3 contains 19 residues. The germline V gene has CDR1 SEHNR and CDR2 FQNEAQ (reference sequence). The variable domain in full, completed from reference TRBV7-9 and TRBJ1-2, reads DTGVSQNPRHKITKRGQNVTFRCDPISEHNRLYWYRQTLGQGPEFLTYFQNEAQLEKSRLLSDRFSAERPKGSFSTLEIQRTEQGDSAMYLCASSGQGGLGNQPQHGYTFGSGTRLTVV.

This clonotype was found many times. CDR3 nucleotides: TGCAGTGCCACGAAACGCGGGACCGGGCGAGAGACCCAGTACTTC. As protein: CSATKRGTGRETQYF. J is TRBJ2-5 and V is TRBV20-1, with TRBD2 as a possible D gene (6 bases). There are 15 residues in the CDR3. Trimming cost V 6 bases and J 4 bases, with 21 bases left between them. CDR1 is DFQATT, CDR2 SNEGSKA, per germline (reference sequence).

This clonotype was picked up many times. Here the CDR3 DNA reads TGTGCCAGCAGCGTGGTTAAGGATGGCTACACCTTC. It translates to CASSVVKDGYTF. This sequence joins TRBV9 and TRBJ1-2; D uncertain. Trimming removed 2 bases from V and 6 bases from J, with 8 bases in between. Germline assignment: CDR1 SGDLS and CDR2 YYNGEE. The CDR3 covers 12 residues.

V and J are TRBV10-2 and TRBJ1-1; D ambiguous. Germline values: CDR1 WSHSY, CDR2 SAAADI. Trimming pared 3 bases from V and 1 base from J, leaving 6 bases between. The CDR3 sequence is 13 residues long. The CDR3 sequence: CASSDAQNTEAFF. In nucleotides, the CDR3 is TGCGCCAGCAGTGACGCACAGAACACTGAAGCTTTCTTT.

This clonotype has ten or more counts. V and J are TRBV19 and TRBJ2-5; D is perhaps TRBD1 (5 bases). Trimming pared 8 bases from V and 5 bases from J, leaving 18 bases between. Germline CDR1 is LNHDA and CDR2 is SQIVND (reference sequence). The CDR3 contains 14 residues. CDR3 loop: CASSAGLKRETQYF. DNA of the CDR3: TGTGCCAGTTCCGCAGGGTTAAAACGGGAGACCCAGTACTTC.

This chain uses TRBV5-1 with TRBJ2-7, with D tentatively TRBD2 (6 bases). The CDR3 is 16 amino acids. Germline values: CDR1 SGHRS, CDR2 YFSETQ. Trimming took off 0 bases at V and 2 bases at J, with 15 bases between the two ends. DNA of the CDR3: TGCGCCAGCAGCTTGGGGAGGGCAGGGAGGCCCTACGAGCAGTACTTC. Translating gives CASSLGRAGRPYEQYF. The full variable domain, rest sourced from reference TRBV5-1 and TRBJ2-7, is KAGVTQTPRYLIKTRGQQVTLSCSPISGHRSVSWYQQTPGQGLQFLFEYFSETQRNKGNFPGRFSGRQFSNSRSEMNVSTLELGDSALYLCASSLGRAGRPYEQYFGPGTRLTVT.

This clonotype was counted many times. J is TRBJ1-4 and V is TRBV20-1; the D is unclear. V was trimmed by 5 bases and J by 4 bases, leaving 2 bases between them. The CDR3 spans 10 residues. The germline V gene has CDR1 DFQATT and CDR2 SNEGSKA (reference sequence). The DNA for the CDR3 is TGCAGTGCTTTTAATGAAAAACTGTTTTTT. It encodes CSAFNEKLFF.

The rearrangement links TRBV20-1 to TRBJ1-5, with 9 positions matching TRBD1. After removal of 2 bases from V and 5 bases from J, the junction contained 7 bases not matched to a gene. CDR1 is DFQATT, CDR2 SNEGSKA, per germline (reference sequence). This CDR3 has 15 amino acids. CDR3 nucleotides: TGCAGTGCTAGATACGGGACAGGGAAGGATCAGCCCCAGCATTTT. Translating it yields CSARYGTGKDQPQHF.

The chain uses TRBV20-1 and TRBJ2-5, with TRBD2 identical over 8 bases. The V and J ends lost 6 bases and 5 bases, in that order; junction bases with no gene match: 8. The CDR3 consists of 13 residues. Germline assignment: CDR1 DFQATT and CDR2 SNEGSKA (reference sequence). The CDR3 nucleotides read TGCAGTGCGGATAGCGGGACCGAGGAGACCCAGTACTTC. It translates to CSADSGTEETQYF.

The chain recombines TRBV15 with TRBJ2-7, with 11 nucleotides matching TRBD1. Germline-derived CDR1 and CDR2 are LNHNV and YYDKDF (reference sequence). This CDR3 contains 14 residues. J gave up 6 bases and V 5 bases, and 6 bases lay outside the gene matches. Here the CDR3 reads CATSSRTGGPEQYF. The CDR3 DNA reads TGTGCCACCAGCTCCCGGACAGGGGGCCCCGAGCAGTACTTC. The complete variable domain, with remaining parts taken from reference TRBV15 and TRBJ2-7, reads DAMVIQNPRYQVTQFGKPVTLSCSQTLNHNVMYWYQQKSSQAPKLLFHYYDKDFNNEADTPDNFQSRRPNTSFCFLDIRSPGLGDTAMYLCATSSRTGGPEQYFGPGTRLTVT.

The chain employs TRBV20-1 and TRBJ2-5; a possible D gene is TRBD1 (7 bases). Trimming stripped 2 bases from V and 0 bases from J, with 25 bases between. The CDR3 runs to 19 residues. Germline values: CDR1 DFQATT, CDR2 SNEGSKA (reference sequence). The CDR3 here is CSARKTGNTGGRYQETQYF. DNA of the CDR3: TGCAGTGCTAGAAAGACAGGGAACACCGGGGGACGGTACCAAGAGACCCAGTACTTC.

Many counts were recorded for this clonotype. The V and J genes are TRBV19 and TRBJ1-5, with D possibly being TRBD1 (5 bases). This CDR3 is built from 15 residues. V was shortened by 10 bases and J by 1 base, with 17 bases between the two germline ends. Germline CDR1 reads LNHDA; CDR2 reads SQIVND (reference sequence). DNA of the CDR3: TGTGCCACCAACCTCCGGAGGGGCAGCAATCAGCCCCAGCATTTT. It yields the protein CATNLRRGSNQPQHF.

Many counts were recorded for this clonotype. This chain connects TRBV20-1 to TRBJ2-7; D is undetermined. The CDR3 contains 13 residues. The germline V gene encodes CDR1 DFQATT and CDR2 SNEGSKA (reference sequence). V was trimmed by 3 bases and J by 0 bases, leaving 9 bases between them. The CDR3 is CSASLDSSYEQYF. The CDR3, as DNA: TGCAGTGCTAGCCTAGATAGCTCCTACGAGCAGTACTTC.

The table lists this clonotype with many counts. CDR3 loop: CASRPPSVYEQYF. The CDR3 nucleotides read TGTGCCAGCCGACCACCCTCTGTTTACGAGCAGTACTTC. V gene TRBV7-2 combines with J gene TRBJ2-7, with unresolved D. Germline V gene sequence: CDR1 SGHTA, CDR2 FQGNSA. The CDR3 extends over 13 amino acids. V lost 8 bases, J lost 4 bases, and 15 bases lay in between.

The table lists this clonotype with many counts. The genes are TRBV29-1 and TRBJ1-1, with D tentatively TRBD1 (6 bases). This CDR3 spans 13 amino acids. Between the trimmed V and J ends, which lost 1 base and 7 bases, there was a span of 13 bases. Germline CDR1 is SQVTM and CDR2 is ANQGSEA. The chain's CDR3 is CSVEAGGGGEAFF. The DNA for the CDR3 is TGCAGCGTTGAAGCCGGGGGCGGGGGTGAAGCTTTCTTT.

The table lists this clonotype with many counts. The gene calls are TRBV7-2 and TRBJ1-5, with no clear D. The CDR3 sequence is 14 residues long. Trimming took off 5 bases at V and 2 bases at J, with 10 bases between the two ends. In germline, CDR1 is SGHTA, CDR2 FQGNSA. CDR3 bases: TGTGCCAGCAGCACGCAGTATGGCAATCAGCCCCAGCATTTT. Translated, it gives CASSTQYGNQPQHF.

A few counts support this clonotype. The chain joins TRBV20-1 to TRBJ1-2; no firm D call. Trimming left V 6 bases short and J 0 bases short, with 5 bases between. The germline gives CDR1 DFQATT, CDR2 SNEGSKA (reference sequence). This CDR3 is 11 amino acids long. The CDR3 sequence: CSAGTNYGYTF. The CDR3 nucleotides are TGCAGTGCCGGGACTAACTATGGCTACACCTTC.